This passage covers 9 T cell receptor beta chains from one sample sequenced in a study of human T cells and chemical hapten exposure. Time point reported: patch test 2, 6 weeks after DPC sensitization. The sample's treatment: therapeutic diphenylcyclopropenone sensitization with weekly scalp DPC. Each CDR3 protein is one row after TCRdb ran MiXCR on the RACE reads. The sample holds about 140,000 distinct CDR3 sequences, 10% to 15% seen once. This sample comprised whole blood, obtained in connection with sensitization to the hapten diphenylcyclopropenone (DPC). These receptors were obtained from a woman aged 50 to 60 with alopecia areata. Some clones in this sample may be carry-over from other donors' samples.

The J gene is TRBJ2-5, the V gene TRBV5-1, with 7 bases that match TRBD1. V was pared by 4 bases and J by 5 bases, with 11 bases of the junction left unmatched. This CDR3 spans 15 amino acids. Germline loops: CDR1 SGHRS, CDR2 YFSETQ. CDR3 sequence: CASSATGLEVETQYF. The CDR3 DNA reads TGCGCCAGCAGCGCGACAGGGCTCGAGGTTGAGACCCAGTACTTC.

This clonotype was counted between two and nine times. The genes are TRBV6-1 and TRBJ2-7, with a possible D match to TRBD1 (7 bases). The V end lost 0 bases, the J end lost 9 bases, and 15 bases lay between the germline ends. The CDR3 length is 14 residues. Germline CDR1 reads MNHNS; CDR2 reads SASEGT. CDR3 bases: TGTGCCAGCAGTGAAGCAGGGGGCGGGGACGGGCAGTACTTC. It encodes CASSEAGGGDGQYF.

The chain joins TRBV11-2 to TRBJ2-1, with 12 bases identical to TRBD2. The J segment lost 8 bases and the V segment lost 4 bases, leaving 6 bases of the junction unmatched. The germline gives CDR1 SGHAT, CDR2 FQNNGV. CDR3 size: 15 residues. CDR3 in amino acids: CASSSRLAGDYEQFF. CDR3 in DNA: TGTGCCAGCAGCTCACGACTAGCGGGAGACTATGAGCAGTTCTTC.

This clonotype was found many times. The V call is TRBV12-3 or TRBV12-4, the J call TRBJ1-5, with 7 bases lining up with TRBD1. Trimming removed 5 bases from V and 8 bases from J; junction bases left unmatched: 12. The CDR3 is 15 amino acids. The DNA of the CDR3 is TGTGCCAGCAGTCCGGGACAGTCTGGAATTGAGCCCCAGCATTTT. Its protein product is CASSPGQSGIEPQHF.

The table lists this clonotype with a few counts. The DNA for the CDR3 is TGCAGCGTTGAAGATCTTGAGGGTTTTAAGGGCTACACCTTC. Translation: CSVEDLEGFKGYTF. This chain joins TRBV29-1 and TRBJ1-2; D unresolved. The CDR3 has 14 amino acids. V was cut by 0 bases and J by 8 bases, with 16 bases left in between. CDR1 is SQVTM and CDR2 is ANQGSEA in the germline V gene.

This clonotype has a handful of counts. The V and J genes are TRBV7-6 and TRBJ2-1, with a weak D call TRBD2 (5 bases). The V end lost 3 bases, the J end lost 8 bases, and 14 bases lay between the germline ends. This CDR3 has 14 amino acids. CDR1 is SGHVS, CDR2 FNYEAQ, per germline. The DNA for the CDR3 is TGTGCCAGCAGCTTCCAGGACTTGCCTGATGAGCAGTTCTTC. Residues: CASSFQDLPDEQFF.

This clonotype has a handful of counts. V usage is TRBV27 and J usage is TRBJ2-3; D may correspond to TRBD1 or TRBD2 (5 bases each). The CDR3 is 13 amino acids. V lost 0 bases to trimming and J lost 12 bases, with 13 bases between them. Germline V gives CDR1 MNHEY, CDR2 SMNVEV (reference sequence). DNA of the CDR3: TGTGCCAGCAGTTTATCGGGGGTGAGGTTCCAGTATTTT. This translates into CASSLSGVRFQYF.

The V call is TRBV9, the J call TRBJ2-5, with D uncertain. The ends were cut back, 4 bases at V and 1 base at J, with 11 bases in the middle. Germline CDR1 is SGDLS and CDR2 is YYNGEE. This CDR3 has 14 amino acids. CDR3 protein: CASSMGLLQETQYF. CDR3 sequence (DNA): TGTGCCAGCAGCATGGGCCTCCTCCAAGAGACCCAGTACTTC.

The chain has TRBV5-1 and TRBJ2-5; TRBD2 might be the D (5 bases). Deletions cut 3 bases from V and 0 bases from J, with 9 bases between. CDR1 and CDR2 (germline): SGHRS, YFSETQ. This CDR3 region has 14 residues. The CDR3: CASSSGIYQETQYF. For the CDR3, the DNA is TGCGCCAGCAGCTCGGGGATCTACCAAGAGACCCAGTACTTC.